This T cell receptor (beta chain) emerged from a study of cytomegalovirus exposure and HLA in healthy donors (dated by TCRdb to 2017 to 2019). Study-level background: An earlier analysis of some 550 of the donors reported about 290 Gb of sequence data and 117 million unique TCR beta sequences from 150 million to 200 million T cells. Of the approximately 400 genotyped donors, roughly 80% fell in the genetic ancestry cluster associated with self-reported Caucasian donors. The number of typed donors differed by locus: about 620-640 for A, B, C, DRB1 and DQB1; 522 for DQA1; around 580 for DPA1; and around 490 for DPB1. To study patterns of TCR occurrence, a later analysis re-analyzed previously published TCR beta repertoires from under 750 donors and added high-resolution HLA genotyping. Because of strong linkage in the cohort, a handful of DR-DQ haplotypes were treated as single units for association and clustering. Both class I and class II loci were covered by HLA typing, at four-digit resolution. A separate validation cohort of approximately 120 different subjects was used in addition to the 666-subject first cohort. Donor age, sex, ethnicity and CMV serostatus were compiled alongside the repertoire data. All discovery cohort repertoires had been generated using a single sequencing platform. To decide whether each TCR beta V gene segment behaved as functional or pseudogenic, an earlier analysis of some 600 of the donors relied on high-throughput TCR beta sequencing. The study combined high-throughput TCR immunosequencing, statistical association of individual TCRs with disease status, and machine learning to predict cytomegalovirus infection status. The aim of the study was to test whether cataloging public T cell receptors could identify signatures of past pathogen exposure. The T cell repertoires of 666 subjects were profiled by immunosequencing and related to cytomegalovirus serostatus. An early release that covered about 640 HLA-typed donors contained about 300 gigabases of sequencing data and about 84 million unique TCR sequences. Rather than using new phenotypic data, the later analysis identified candidate immune exposures from TCR beta sequences and from how often those sequences occurred across donors. On average, around 200,000 unique TCR beta nucleotide sequences were sequenced per donor among 398 genotyped donors of the cohort, with roughly a sixth of those sequences being non-productive. In a later genetic analysis, genome-wide SNP genotypes for about three fifths of the 666 donors were used, and that subset was treated as a discovery cohort.

The cohort consisted of 600 to 700 healthy bone marrow donors. At the time of sampling, every cohort member was nominally healthy, though immune exposures that went unrecorded were likely present. The donor was CMV seronegative and belonged to the group of approximately 320 seronegative cohort members. Each donor provided a peripheral blood sample, and peripheral blood mononuclear cells were used for TCR beta sequencing. The Qiagen DNeasy Blood Extraction Kit was used to extract genomic DNA from the blood cell samples. V is trimmed back by 2 bases and J by 7 bases, and the junction contains 15 bases that no gene match accounts for. From the cysteine through the phenylalanine, the CDR3 covers 16 amino acids. The sequence is cut down to CDR3 DNA, 48 bases in frame from base 1. Looking up the germline V gene (reference sequence) yields CDR1 GTSNPN and CDR2 SVGIG. Study-wide findings and limitations: A further reported finding was that TCR beta sequences accurately predicted the HLA-A and HLA-B alleles for most subjects in the first cohort. Sequencing depth was assumed to be roughly uniform across donors in the presence/absence analyses, though that assumption may not hold. In a later analysis, TCR association rates were found to vary across HLA loci, with the most associated TCRs seen for DRB1 alleles and the fewest for HLA-C alleles. The cohort was sequenced for TCR beta chains only, and without alpha or paired-chain data the features that could be detected were limited. A later analysis found that HLA-associated TCR beta chains were more clonally expanded and had lower generation probabilities than equally common non-associated chains. In the study, 150 to 200 TCR beta chains were listed as associated with cytomegalovirus. Strong co-occurrence of HLA alleles, especially DR and DQ, made assigning TCR associations to individual alleles difficult. While some public TCRs were present in many individuals, most TCR sequences turned up only very rarely across donors. Because counts were too low, roughly 18 rarely observed V segments, including chromosome 9 orphons, were left out of the earlier analysis of 587 of the donors. The only immune exposure information available for the cohort was CMV serostatus. According to a later genetic analysis, donors in an Asian-associated ancestry cluster had fewer N-insertions in productive TCRs than the approximately 650-donor mean. A later analysis reported that several top co-occurrence clusters appeared linked to parvovirus B19, influenza, CMV and Epstein-Barr virus. Because the 87-base-pair reads could not distinguish some IMGT-functional V segments, including TRBV6-2 and TRBV6-3, those segments were excluded. An earlier analysis of approximately 600 of the donors showed that most TCR beta V segments appeared in productive rearrangements either about 87% or about 30% of the time, which broadly matched IMGT annotations. The classifier was reported to diagnose cytomegalovirus status with high specificity and sensitivity in both the original cohort and the validation cohort. Three of the identified cytomegalovirus-associated TCR beta chains were confirmed in vitro to be specific for cytomegalovirus antigens. Linkage disequilibrium might explain the correlated functional status among segregating V segments, but an unknown experimental factor could not be excluded. A group of highly shared sequence variants was considered likely to be a technical artifact of the sequencing pipeline. At a false discovery rate of 0.05, a later analysis linked 15,000 to 20,000 TCR beta sequences to specific HLA alleles. A later analysis found that most CMV-associated TCR beta chains appeared HLA-restricted, with HLA associations seemingly driven largely by CMV exposure. An association between a missense DCLRE1C variant and V-gene and J-gene trimming of TCR beta chains was found in a later genetic analysis and replicated in an independent cohort. Because HLA typing was unavailable for some donors at each locus, only the typed subset was used in association tests. It was suggested by the authors that the approach could potentially be generalized to other disease states and immunological phenotypes.

The library relied on the immunoSEQ multiplex PCR assay. The multiplex PCR relied on a mix of 60 forward primers for TCR Vbeta segments and 13 reverse primers for TCR Jbeta segments. The CDR3 region of rearranged TCR beta genes was amplified from genomic DNA by a multiplex PCR assay. On the Illumina HiSeq System, the amplified TCR beta libraries were sequenced as 87-base-pair reads. The authors' pipeline ran thus. A later analysis counted tens of millions of unique TCR beta chains across the 650 to 700 repertoires, and 10 million to 11 million of these chains were shared by at least two donors. Raw reads were error-corrected and collapsed into unique sequences by a nearest-neighbor algorithm in which closely related sequences were merged to remove PCR and sequencing errors. To assign V, D and J gene segments, CDR3 sequences were aligned to IMGT reference sequences. For a sequence to be retained, a match of at least six nucleotides was required to both a V gene segment and a J gene segment. Rearrangements were classified as productive when the CDR3 lacked stop codons and remained in frame with V and J, and all other rearrangements were classified as non-productive. Following IMGT convention, CDR3 was defined as the stretch from the second conserved V-encoded cysteine up to the conserved J-encoded phenylalanine. In an earlier analysis of 550 to 650 of the donors, sequences lacking an unambiguous match to a single V gene segment were excluded. An earlier analysis of 450 to 650 of the donors called V segments functional above 56.7% productive rearrangements and segregating when the between-donor standard deviation exceeded 5%. A statistical classification framework was developed to diagnose cytomegalovirus status using the catalog of TCR beta chain sequences. In a later analysis, V and J genes were assigned by comparing TCR nucleotide sequences against IMGT/GENE-DB human TR gene sequences. Using the TCRdist pipeline, a later analysis assigned CDR3 sequences along with most-parsimonious VDJ recombination scenarios. In a later analysis, each TCR beta chain was defined by its CDR3 amino acid sequence together with its V-gene family, and reads without a unique V-gene family were excluded. A later analysis removed 550 to 700 highly shared, low-generation-probability nucleotide sequences to deal with suspected cross-contamination and a sequencing artifact. In a later analysis, a clonal expansion index for each public chain was calculated from normalized within-repertoire ranks of inferred template counts. In a later analysis, generation probabilities were computed with a VDJ recombination model fitted to out-of-frame rearrangements, and the resulting probabilities were checked against IGoR. Hypergeometric tests were used in a later analysis to score TCR-TCR, TCR-HLA and TCR-CMV co-occurrence, with a repertoire-size bias correction applied to the TCR pairs. To estimate false discovery rates, a later analysis permuted the HLA or CMV assignments 20 times. In a later analysis, co-occurring TCRs were grouped with DBSCAN, and TCRdist sequence similarity was added when clustering was performed within HLA-allele-positive subsets. For co-occurrence clustering, repertoires with fewer than 30,000 or more than 120,000 public chains were excluded, along with roughly 5 repertoires with anomalous nucleotide sharing. This immuneACCESS table, as held by TCRdb, lists in-frame sequences with V and J called but not all clones. Of the missing ones, under half trace to an unresolved V gene in checked studies; the others have no known cause. V, J and clone size reflect that table, while D and trimming were determined from the DNA. For this sample the table gives some 180,000 clones, of which 76% were detected only once. The ten largest clones capture around 1.5% of the sample.

With respect to this clone: The antigen it recognizes is unknown. Qualities for individual bases were not recorded, and no much larger clone is one base off.

The chain was built from TRBV30 and TRBJ1-1; 8 nucleotides in the junction match TRBD1. Sequenced input: PBMCs. The receptor's source is a man aged 18-30 years in good health and CMV-seronegative. The nucleotides are TGTGCCTGGAGTTCAAACCTTCGGACAGGGCGACGTGAAGCTTTCTTT. The resulting protein is CAWSSNLRTGRREAFF.